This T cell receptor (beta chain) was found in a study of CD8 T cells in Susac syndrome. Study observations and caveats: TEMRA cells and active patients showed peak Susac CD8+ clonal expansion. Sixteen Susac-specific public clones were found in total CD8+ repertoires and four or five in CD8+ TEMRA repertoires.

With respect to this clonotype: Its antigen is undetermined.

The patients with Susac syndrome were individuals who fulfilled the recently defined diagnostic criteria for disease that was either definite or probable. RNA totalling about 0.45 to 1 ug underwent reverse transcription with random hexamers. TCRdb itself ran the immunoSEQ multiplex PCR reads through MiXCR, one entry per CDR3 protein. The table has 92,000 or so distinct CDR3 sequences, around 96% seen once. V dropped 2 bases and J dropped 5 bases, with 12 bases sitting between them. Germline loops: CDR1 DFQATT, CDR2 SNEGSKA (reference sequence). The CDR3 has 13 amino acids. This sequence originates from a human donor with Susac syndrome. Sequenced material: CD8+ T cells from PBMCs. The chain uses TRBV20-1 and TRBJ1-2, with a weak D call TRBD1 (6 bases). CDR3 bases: TGCAGTGCTAGAACACAGGGAGGGTATGGCTACACCTTC. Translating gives CSARTQGGYGYTF.